A single sample is the source of the 11 T cell receptor beta chains below, sequenced in a study of T-cell memory formation after mild COVID-19. Each CDR3 protein gets one entry after TCRdb re-called the 5' RACE reads with MiXCR. The sample consists of approximately 300,000 distinct CDR3 sequences, approximately 16% of them appearing once. The sample was PBMCs or a T cell subset sorted from them (not recorded which). These receptors came from a man in his late teens or twenties who had mild COVID-19 (a few samples of this study predate the infection). Cell type and time point are not known.

The V and J genes are TRBV18 and TRBJ2-2; D is perhaps TRBD1 (5 bases). Per the germline V gene, CDR1 is KGHSH and CDR2 is LQKENI. V was clipped by 6 bases and J by 1 base, with 18 bases between them. The CDR3 runs to 17 residues. CDR3 sequence (DNA): TGTGCCAGCTCGGACCACATTAGGGGCCTGAACACCGGGGAGCTGTTTTTT. Protein product: CASSDHIRGLNTGELFF.

This clonotype was counted between two and nine times. The CDR3, as DNA: TGTGCCAGCAGCCAAGACCTTCCGGGGTTCAATCAGCCCCAGCATTTT. Its protein product is CASSQDLPGFNQPQHF. This chain uses TRBV4-2 with TRBJ1-5; D is unclear. Germline CDR1 is LGHNA and CDR2 is YNFKEQ. This CDR3 spans 16 amino acids. The V end lost 0 bases, the J end lost 3 bases, and 12 bases lay between the germline ends.

This sequence joins TRBV2 and TRBJ1-2, with D hard to call. Trimming stripped 3 bases from V and 0 bases from J, with 5 bases between. This CDR3 has 13 amino acids. CDR1 is SNHLY, CDR2 FYNNEI, per germline. CDR3 DNA: TGTGCCAGCAGTGAGGACGCTAACTATGGCTACACCTTC. Its protein is CASSEDANYGYTF.

This clonotype was detected only a few times. The V and J genes are TRBV5-1 and TRBJ1-6; 9 bases match TRBD1. Unmatched junction bases numbered 6, after V lost 0 bases and J lost 8 bases. CDR3 length: 16 amino acids. Germline lookup yields CDR1 SGHRS and CDR2 YFSETQ. CDR3: CASSLGTTGGHSPLHF. As DNA, the CDR3 is TGCGCCAGCAGCTTGGGAACGACAGGGGGTCATTCACCCCTCCACTTT.

This chain joins TRBV27 and TRBJ2-3; possible D gene TRBD2, 5 bases. From germline, CDR1 is MNHEY and CDR2 SMNVEV (reference sequence). CDR3 length equals 13 residues. Deletions cut 3 bases from V and 3 bases from J, with 7 bases between. The DNA for the CDR3 is TGTGCCAGCAGTTTCGGGATTACAGATACGCAGTATTTT. Its translation: CASSFGITDTQYF.

This clonotype was picked up many times. The CDR3 here is CASGIGTTDTQYF. CDR3 nucleotide sequence: TGTGCTAGTGGCATCGGGACGACAGATACGCAGTATTTT. The chain employs TRBV12-5 and TRBJ2-3; D possibly uses TRBD1 or TRBD2 (5 bases each). V dropped 6 bases and J dropped 3 bases, with 10 bases sitting between them. The CDR3 consists of 13 residues. CDR1 is LGHNT and CDR2 is FRNRAP in the germline V gene.

CDR3 region: CASSFRDPTRDTQYF. CDR3 sequence (DNA): TGTGCCAGCAGTTTCCGGGACCCCACTCGGGATACGCAGTATTTT. The rearrangement uses TRBV12-3 or TRBV12-4 and TRBJ2-3; the D call may be TRBD1 or TRBD2 (5 bases each). Trimming removed 3 bases from V and 6 bases from J, with 16 bases in between. The CDR3 sequence is 15 residues long.

This clonotype has ten or more counts. V is TRBV18 and J is TRBJ2-4; D is unclear. The germline V and J ends were trimmed by 1 base and 3 bases, with 4 bases remaining between them. The CDR3 runs to 13 residues. Germline CDR1 and CDR2: KGHSH and LQKENI. The chain's CDR3 is CASSPQGKNIQYF. CDR3 sequence (DNA): TGTGCCAGCTCACCACAGGGCAAAAACATTCAGTACTTC.

In its sample, this clonotype was seen many times. The chain carries TRBV4-1 and TRBJ2-6; perhaps TRBD2 as D (7 bases). V lost 1 base to trimming and J lost 1 base, with 17 bases between them. Germline lookup yields CDR1 MGHRA and CDR2 YSYEKL. This CDR3 has 19 amino acids. In nucleotides, the CDR3 is TGCGCCAGCAGCCAAGCTACGGGGGGTAGGGGGTCTGGGGCCAACGTCCTGACTTTC. Its protein product is CASSQATGGRGSGANVLTF.

Ten or more counts support this clonotype. The V and J genes are TRBV5-5 and TRBJ2-5, with D hard to call. The germline V and J ends were trimmed by 0 bases and 2 bases, with 5 bases remaining between them. CDR3 size: 13 residues. CDR1 and CDR2 (germline): SGHKS, YYEKEE (reference sequence). The CDR3 is CASSLEVQETQYF. CDR3 sequence (DNA): TGTGCCAGCAGCTTGGAGGTTCAAGAGACCCAGTACTTC.

In this sample, this clonotype turned up many times. The V and J genes are TRBV29-1 and TRBJ2-3; TRBD2 agrees at 7 bases. V dropped 2 bases and J dropped 1; count of bases not matched to a gene: 0. Germline V CDR1 and CDR2: SQVTM, ANQGSEA. There are 13 residues in the CDR3. CDR3 amino acids: CSVERGGTDTQYF. For the CDR3, the DNA is TGCAGCGTTGAACGGGGGGGCACAGATACGCAGTATTTT.